The source of this T cell receptor (beta chain) is a study of beta chain features in type 1 diabetes. Study outcomes and limitations: Shortening of TCRB CDR3s, moderate but significant, appeared in all four CD4+ subsets of Type 1 diabetes patients.

Each of the sorted populations had a purity greater than 95%. The sequenced template was cDNA made from the entire isolated RNA. Only in-frame clones appear in the TCRdb table, and some are missing; sequencing was by immunoSEQ multiplex PCR. The sample lists about 340,000 clones; about 13% were seen once. Notes on this clone: Its antigen is unknown.

The V gene end was trimmed by 7 bases and the J gene end by 5 bases; junction bases not matched to a gene: 9. Germline V CDR1 and CDR2: SQVTM, ANQGSEA. The CDR3 spans 14 residues. Sample: naive CD4+ T cells from blood. The rearrangement joins TRBV29-1 to TRBJ2-2, with 8 nucleotides matching TRBD1. The origin of this receptor is a woman younger than 30 with type 1 diabetes. CDR3 DNA: TGCAGCGGTTCGAGACAGGGGATTACCGGGGAGCTGTTTTTT. This gives the protein CSGSRQGITGELFF.